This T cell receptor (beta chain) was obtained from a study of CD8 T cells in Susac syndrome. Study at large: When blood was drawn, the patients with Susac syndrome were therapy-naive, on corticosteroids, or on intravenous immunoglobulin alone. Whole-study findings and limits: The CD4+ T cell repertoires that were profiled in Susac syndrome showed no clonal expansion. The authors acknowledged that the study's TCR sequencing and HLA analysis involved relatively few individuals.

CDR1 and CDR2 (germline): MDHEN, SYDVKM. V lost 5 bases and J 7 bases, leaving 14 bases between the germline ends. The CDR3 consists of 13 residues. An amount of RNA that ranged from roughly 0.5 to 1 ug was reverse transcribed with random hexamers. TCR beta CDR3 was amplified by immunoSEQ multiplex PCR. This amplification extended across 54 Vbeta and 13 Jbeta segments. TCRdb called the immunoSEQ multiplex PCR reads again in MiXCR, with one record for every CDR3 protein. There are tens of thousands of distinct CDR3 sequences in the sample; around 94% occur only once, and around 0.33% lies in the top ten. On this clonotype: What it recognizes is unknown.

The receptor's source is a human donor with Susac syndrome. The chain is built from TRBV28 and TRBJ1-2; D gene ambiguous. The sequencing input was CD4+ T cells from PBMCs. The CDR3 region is CASSLVLTGGYTF. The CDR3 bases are TGTGCCAGCAGTCTGGTGCTGACGGGTGGCTACACCTTC.